Here is one T cell receptor (beta chain) with its context. The data are from a study of Ad26.COV2.S vaccination and SARS-CoV-2 variants. Trimming took 1 base from V and 4 from J, leaving 11 bases between them. This CDR3 has 15 residues. CDR1 is LGHDT and CDR2 is YNNKEL in the germline V gene (reference sequence). Using immunoSEQ multiplex PCR, the repertoire was profiled, and TCRdb retains in-frame clones only, with some absent. Altogether 300,000 to 350,000 clones are present, roughly 91% being singletons, with the ten largest covering around 4.5%. The sample's treatment: roughly 20 received Ad26.COV2.S at low or high dose, single or two shots; 5 received placebo; per-sample allocation not given. Sampling was performed 63 days after the first vaccine or placebo injection.

Sequencing was performed on peripheral blood, taken in a trial of Ad26.COV2.S vaccine versus placebo. This clonotype originated in a person aged 18 to 59 who received the Ad26.COV2.S COVID-19 vaccine or a placebo. The gene calls are TRBV3-1 (or the pseudogene TRBV3-2) and TRBJ1-5; TRBD1 might be the D (5 bases). This CDR3 reads CASSQGSGSNQPQHF. Here the CDR3 DNA reads TGTGCCAGCAGCCAAGGGTCAGGGTCAAATCAGCCCCAGCATTTT.